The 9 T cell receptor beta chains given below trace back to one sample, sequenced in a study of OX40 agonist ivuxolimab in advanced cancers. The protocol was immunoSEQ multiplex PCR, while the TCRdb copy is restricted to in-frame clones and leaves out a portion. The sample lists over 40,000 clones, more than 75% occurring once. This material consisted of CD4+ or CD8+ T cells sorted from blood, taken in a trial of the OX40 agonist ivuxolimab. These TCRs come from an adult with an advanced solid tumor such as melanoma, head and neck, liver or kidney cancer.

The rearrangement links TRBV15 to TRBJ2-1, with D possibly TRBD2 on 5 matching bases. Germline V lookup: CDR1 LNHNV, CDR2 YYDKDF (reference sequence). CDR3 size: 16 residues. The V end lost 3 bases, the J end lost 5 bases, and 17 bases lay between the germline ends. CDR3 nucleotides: TGTGCCACCAGCAGGGAAGGGTCCCTGGAGGACAATGAGCAGTTCTTC. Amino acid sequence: CATSREGSLEDNEQFF.

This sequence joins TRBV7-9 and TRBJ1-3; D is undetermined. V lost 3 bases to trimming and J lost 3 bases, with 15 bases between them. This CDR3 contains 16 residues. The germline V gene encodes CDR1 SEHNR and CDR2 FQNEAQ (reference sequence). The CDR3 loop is CASSFVHGIIGNTIYF. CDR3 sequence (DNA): TGTGCCAGCAGCTTTGTTCATGGGATAATTGGAAACACCATATATTTT.

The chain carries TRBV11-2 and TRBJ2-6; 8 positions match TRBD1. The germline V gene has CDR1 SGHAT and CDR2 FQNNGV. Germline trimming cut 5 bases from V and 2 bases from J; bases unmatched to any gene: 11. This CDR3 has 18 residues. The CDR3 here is CASSVDRGGFTGANVLTF. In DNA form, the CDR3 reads TGTGCCAGCAGCGTCGACAGGGGAGGCTTTACTGGGGCCAACGTCCTGACTTTC.

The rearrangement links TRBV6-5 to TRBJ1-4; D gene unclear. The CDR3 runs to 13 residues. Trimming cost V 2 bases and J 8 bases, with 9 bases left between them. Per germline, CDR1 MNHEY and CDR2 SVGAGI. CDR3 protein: CASSYARSEKLFF. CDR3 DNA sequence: TGTGCCAGCAGTTACGCTAGATCGGAAAAACTGTTTTTT.

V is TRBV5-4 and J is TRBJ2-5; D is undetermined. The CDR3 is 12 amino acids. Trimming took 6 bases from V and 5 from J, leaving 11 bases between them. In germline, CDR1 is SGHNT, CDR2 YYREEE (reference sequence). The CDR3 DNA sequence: TGTGCCAGCAACCAGCGTGGGGAGACCCAGTACTTC. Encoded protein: CASNQRGETQYF.

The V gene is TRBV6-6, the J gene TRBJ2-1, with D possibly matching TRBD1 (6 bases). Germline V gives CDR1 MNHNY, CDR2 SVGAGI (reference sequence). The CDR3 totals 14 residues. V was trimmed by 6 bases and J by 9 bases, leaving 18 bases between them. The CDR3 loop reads CASSRRGLGVEQFF. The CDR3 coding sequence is TGTGCCAGCAGCCGCAGGGGCCTTGGCGTTGAGCAGTTCTTC.

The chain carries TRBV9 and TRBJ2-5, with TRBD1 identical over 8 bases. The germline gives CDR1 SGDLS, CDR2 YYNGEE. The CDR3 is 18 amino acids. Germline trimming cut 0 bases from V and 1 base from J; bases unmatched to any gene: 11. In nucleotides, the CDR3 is TGTGCCAGCAGCGTAGGGCTGGGTTACAGGGGGAGCCAAGAGACCCAGTACTTC. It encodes CASSVGLGYRGSQETQYF.

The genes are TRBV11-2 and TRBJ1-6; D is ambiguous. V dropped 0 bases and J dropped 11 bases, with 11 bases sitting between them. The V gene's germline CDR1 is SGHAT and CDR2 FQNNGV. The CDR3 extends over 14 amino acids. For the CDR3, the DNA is TGTGCCAGCAGCTTAGATCCAGGCTTGACACCCCTCCACTTT. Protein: CASSLDPGLTPLHF.

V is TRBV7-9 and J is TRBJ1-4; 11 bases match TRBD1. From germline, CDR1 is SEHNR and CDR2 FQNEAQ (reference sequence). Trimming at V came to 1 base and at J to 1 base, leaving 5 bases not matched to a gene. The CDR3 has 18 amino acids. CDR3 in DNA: TGTGCCAGCAGCTTAGGATGGACAGGGGGCTTAACTAATGAAAAACTGTTTTTT. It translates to CASSLGWTGGLTNEKLFF.